The 21 T cell receptor beta chains presented below share a single source sample, sequenced in a study of T cells in Graves' hyperthyroidism and ophthalmopathy (dated by TCRdb to the late 2010s). Library preparation used multiplex PCR. These reads were obtained on an Illumina HiSeq 2000. TCR beta CDR3 regions were amplified from RNA transcripts. The first round of RT-PCR for the TCR CDR3 was performed with the HTBI primer set and the Qiagen OneStep RT-PCR kit. TCRdb reprocessing: public reads trimmed at Q25 with fastp, clones called with MiXCR, in-frame beta chains kept. Each CDR3 protein appears once, grouped with its most common genes and DNA. For this sample the table gives more than 550,000 distinct CDR3 sequences, of which less than 45% were detected only once. The ten largest clones represent more than 7% of the sample. Sequencing was carried out using peripheral blood or thyroid tissue (not recorded which). These TCRs come from an adult man with Graves' disease, either hyperthyroidism or ophthalmopathy (not recorded which).

This clonotype has more than one count but fewer than ten. Compared with germline, one end of the junction differs, possibly owing to a read error. V usage is TRBV24-1 and J usage is TRBJ1-5; TRBD1 might be the D (5 bases). Germline V gene lookup returns CDR1 KGHDR and CDR2 SFDVKD. The length of the CDR3 is 14 residues. The DNA for the CDR3 is TGTGCCAGCAGTTGGGACGGAGGAAATCAGCCCCAGCATTTT. Protein product: CASSWDGGNQPQHF.

The CDR3 spells CATSDLQIGTEHTEAFF. CDR3 bases: TGTGCCACCAGTGATTTGCAGATCGGGACAGAACACACTGAAGCTTTCTTT. The J gene is TRBJ1-1, the V gene TRBV24-1, with 7 bases lining up with TRBD1. CDR3 length: 17 residues. The V segment lost 0 bases and the J segment 3 bases; nucleotides outside the gene matches: 9. Germline V lookup: CDR1 KGHDR, CDR2 SFDVKD.

This clonotype was observed many times. The genes are TRBV6-1 and TRBJ2-7; 7 bases are shared with TRBD1. With V trimmed by 5 bases and J by 2 bases, 6 bases remained unmatched. Germline V gives CDR1 MNHNS, CDR2 SASEGT. CDR3 size: 14 residues. CDR3 region: CASSLQGFTYEQYF. CDR3 nucleotides: TGTGCCAGCAGTCTACAGGGGTTTACCTACGAGCAGTACTTC.

This clonotype appeared once. The chain carries TRBV19 and TRBJ1-1, with 7 bases identical to TRBD1. CDR3 size: 16 residues. Germline V lookup: CDR1 LNHDA, CDR2 SQIVND (reference sequence). Trimming took 5 bases from V and 6 from J; bases not matched to a gene: 15. The CDR3 sequence: CASSRKTGEKGSEAFF. The DNA for the CDR3 is TGTGCCAGTAGTCGAAAAACAGGGGAAAAGGGATCTGAAGCTTTCTTT.

The gene calls are TRBV7-3 and TRBJ2-5; weak D call: TRBD1 (8 bases). The germline V and J ends were trimmed by 8 bases and 3 bases, with 22 bases remaining between them. The CDR3 is 16 residues long. Germline V CDR1 and CDR2: SGHTA, FQGTGA. CDR3 bases: TGTGCCAGCGGGGGGGGGGCCAGACAGGGGAAAGAGACCCAGTACTTC. This translates into CASGGGARQGKETQYF.

The chain joins TRBV2 to TRBJ2-5; no clear D gene. The CDR3 sequence is 11 residues long. CDR1 SNHLY and CDR2 FYNNEI come from the germline V gene. The V end was cut by 8 bases, the J end by 5 bases, with 9 bases between. The CDR3 DNA is TGTGCCAGCTCAGCCAGGGAGACCCAGTACTTC. Its translation is CASSARETQYF. The complete variable domain, with remaining parts taken from reference TRBV2 and TRBJ2-5, reads EPEVTQTPSHQVTQMGQEVILRCVPISNHLYFYWYRQILGQKVEFLVSFYNNEISEKSEIFDDQFSVERPDGSNFTLKIRSTKLEDSAMYFCASSARETQYFGPGTRLLVL.

This clonotype was detected only a few times. CDR3 DNA: TGTGCCAGTAGTGTTTCACAGGGGGCACTTCAGCCCCAGCATTTT. This translates into CASSVSQGALQPQHF. This chain connects TRBV19 to TRBJ1-5; the match to TRBD1 covers 9 bases. The junction had 8 bases not matched to a gene; V was cut back by 5 bases and J by 6 bases. This CDR3 comprises 15 residues. Germline CDR1 is LNHDA and CDR2 is SQIVND (reference sequence). The whole variable domain, filled in from reference TRBV19 and TRBJ1-5, reads DGGITQSPKYLFRKEGQNVTLSCEQNLNHDAMYWYRQDPGQGLRLIYYSQIVNDFQKGDIAEGYSVSREKKESFPLTVTSAQKNPTAFYLCASSVSQGALQPQHFGDGTRLSIL.

The J gene is TRBJ1-5, the V gene TRBV5-1, with 10 positions matching TRBD1. CDR3 length equals 15 residues. In germline, CDR1 is SGHRS, CDR2 YFSETQ. V shed 4 bases, J shed 3 bases, and the junction held 4 bases outside the gene matches. The CDR3 region has the DNA TGCGCCAGCAGCGAGGGACAGGGGCTCAATCAGCCCCAGCATTTT. It yields the protein CASSEGQGLNQPQHF.

As concerns this clonotype: A read error may explain this, as a much larger clone is one base away. The V call is TRBV7-3, the J call TRBJ1-4; D gene uncertain. CDR1 is SGHTA, CDR2 FQGTGA, per germline. The CDR3 covers 15 residues. CDR3 sequence reads: CGSSPPDGIEEKLFF. The CDR3 nucleotides are TGTGGCAGCAGCCCCCCGGACGGCATCGAGGAAAAACTGTTTTTT.

This chain connects TRBV7-9 to TRBJ2-7; no definite D call. Trimming left V 5 bases short and J 2 bases short, with 19 bases between. Germline V CDR1 and CDR2: SEHNR, FQNEAQ (reference sequence). This CDR3 has 16 amino acids. CDR3 nucleotide sequence: TGTGCCAGCAGCCGGGCCCCTTTGGATCACCCCTACGAGCAGTACTTC. Its translation is CASSRAPLDHPYEQYF.

This clonotype was seen a few times. The J gene is TRBJ1-1, the V gene TRBV11-3; D is unresolved. Germline V CDR1 and CDR2: SGHNT, YENEEA. Trimming removed 2 bases from V and 8 bases from J, with 9 bases in between. CDR3 size: 12 residues. CDR3 sequence: CASSLFPGEAFF. The CDR3, as DNA: TGTGCCAGCAGCTTATTTCCGGGAGAAGCTTTCTTT. The full variable domain, with the rest looked up from reference TRBV11-3 and TRBJ1-1, is EAGVVQSPRYKIIEKKQPVAFWCNPISGHNTLYWYLQNLGQGPELLIRYENEEAVDDSQLPKDRFSAERLKGVDSTLKIQPAELGDSAVYLCASSLFPGEAFFGQGTRLTVV.

This chain uses TRBV19 with TRBJ1-1; D is unresolved. The V and J ends lost 7 bases and 8 bases respectively, with 23 bases between them. The CDR3 contains 15 residues. Germline V gene data show CDR1 as LNHDA and CDR2 as SQIVND (reference sequence). The chain's CDR3 is CASTSNSASGPEAFF. The DNA for the CDR3 is TGTGCCAGTACCTCCAACAGTGCTTCGGGTCCGGAAGCTTTCTTT.

The V gene is TRBV12-3 or TRBV12-4, the J gene TRBJ1-1; the match to TRBD1 covers 7 bases. This CDR3 is 14 amino acids long. The V and J ends lost 9 bases and 5 bases, in that order; junction bases with no gene match: 12. Here the CDR3 DNA reads TGTGCCAGTCGATCAGGGGGAGAGCGAACTGAAGCTTTCTTT. This gives the protein CASRSGGERTEAFF.

V and J are TRBV2 and TRBJ2-2; tentative D call: TRBD2 (7 bases). The V gene's germline CDR1 is SNHLY and CDR2 FYNNEI. V lost 6 bases and J lost 4, with 12 bases in between. This CDR3 spans 14 amino acids. The DNA of the CDR3 is TGTGCCAGCAGCTACGGGGGGCGCACCGGGGAGCTGTTTTTT. Translated, it gives CASSYGGRTGELFF.

This clonotype was counted a few times. The gene calls are TRBV5-1 and TRBJ1-1; D possibly corresponds to TRBD1 (6 bases). The CDR3 is 15 amino acids. V lost 0 bases to trimming and J lost 0 bases, with 9 bases between them. Germline V gives CDR1 SGHRS, CDR2 YFSETQ. DNA of the CDR3: TGCGCCAGCAGCTTGGAGGGGGAGATGAACACTGAAGCTTTCTTT. Protein: CASSLEGEMNTEAFF. Full variable domain (rest looked up from reference TRBV5-1 and TRBJ1-1): KAGVTQTPRYLIKTRGQQVTLSCSPISGHRSVSWYQQTPGQGLQFLFEYFSETQRNKGNFPGRFSGRQFSNSRSEMNVSTLELGDSALYLCASSLEGEMNTEAFFGQGTRLTVV.

The gene calls are TRBV7-9 and TRBJ2-7, with TRBD1 matching over 7 bases. This CDR3 is 14 amino acids long. J was trimmed by 6 bases and V by 3 bases; bases with no gene match: 8. In germline, CDR1 is SEHNR, CDR2 FQNEAQ (reference sequence). The CDR3 DNA reads as TGTGCCAGCAGCTTGGTGCAGGGGGTCGGCGAGCAGTACTTC. It yields the protein CASSLVQGVGEQYF.

V usage is TRBV5-4 and J usage is TRBJ1-2; TRBD1 matches at 8 bases. CDR3 length equals 14 residues. Germline V gene lookup returns CDR1 SGHNT and CDR2 YYREEE (reference sequence). The V segment lost 4 bases and the J segment 5 bases; nucleotides outside the gene matches: 7. The CDR3 DNA sequence: TGTGCCAGCAGCCCACTGGACAGGGTGTATGGCTACACCTTC. It is translated as CASSPLDRVYGYTF.

The chain carries TRBV5-1 and TRBJ1-3; D gene uncertain. Per the germline V gene, CDR1 is SGHRS and CDR2 is YFSETQ. V was shortened by 1 base and J by 2 bases, with 13 bases between the two germline ends. The CDR3 covers 16 residues. The CDR3 is CASSLLVAGTGNTIYF. Written as DNA, the CDR3 is TGCGCCAGCAGCTTGCTTGTCGCAGGTACTGGAAACACCATATATTTT.

This clonotype was seen only a few times. CDR3 bases: TGCAGCGTTTTCCGGGACAGTGAGAGTGAAAAACTGTTTTTT. Translated: CSVFRDSESEKLFF. The chain carries TRBV29-1 and TRBJ1-4; 7 positions match TRBD1. Trimming took 5 bases from V and 7 from J; bases not matched to a gene: 10. The CDR3 is 14 amino acids. From germline, CDR1 is SQVTM and CDR2 ANQGSEA.

This clonotype showed up just a few times. This rearrangement joins TRBV7-9 to TRBJ2-5, with TRBD1 matching 9 bases. The germline V gene encodes CDR1 SEHNR and CDR2 FQNEAQ (reference sequence). This CDR3 has 14 residues. The trim removed 5 bases at V and 4 bases at J, leaving 5 bases unmatched. Here the CDR3 reads CASSLRQGVETQYF. DNA of the CDR3: TGTGCCAGCAGCCTAAGACAGGGGGTAGAGACCCAGTACTTC.

The gene calls are TRBV19 and TRBJ1-2; no reliable D call. With 3 bases removed from V and 2 bases from J, the gap between germline ends came to 7 bases. The germline V gene encodes CDR1 LNHDA and CDR2 SQIVND (reference sequence). The CDR3 loop spans 13 amino acids. CDR3 DNA sequence: TGTGCCAGTAGTATCAAGGAGAACTATGGCTACACCTTC. Encoded protein: CASSIKENYGYTF.